Each of the 10 T cell receptor beta chains below was sequenced from the same sample in a study of T cell responses to AZD1222 COVID-19 vaccine. The method was immunoSEQ multiplex PCR; TCRdb's version includes in-frame clones alone and lacks a portion of them. The sample has tens of thousands of clones, around nine tenths seen once. The sample here was peripheral blood, taken 28 days after the second AZD1222 dose. These receptor sequences come from an adult who received the AZD1222 COVID-19 vaccine.

The chain links TRBV5-1 to TRBJ2-7, with 10 nucleotides matching TRBD2. After removal of 0 bases from V and 2 bases from J, the junction contained 8 bases not matched to a gene. The CDR3 is 17 residues long. Germline CDR1 SGHRS, CDR2 YFSETQ. The CDR3 DNA follows: TGCGCCAGCAGCTTGGTTAGCGGGGGGACTGGCGCCTACGAGCAGTACTTC. Residues: CASSLVSGGTGAYEQYF.

The rearrangement joins TRBV7-8 to TRBJ1-2; TRBD1 might be the D (5 bases). Germline lookup yields CDR1 SGHVS and CDR2 FQNEAQ. The CDR3 spans 14 residues. The ends were cut back, 0 bases at V and 3 bases at J, with 8 bases in the middle. Here the CDR3 DNA reads TGTGCCAGCAGCTTAGCTGGCAGGGACTATGGCTACACCTTC. Translating it yields CASSLAGRDYGYTF.

The gene calls are TRBV7-8 and TRBJ1-1; D is unresolved. Deletions cut 5 bases from V and 0 bases from J, with 7 bases between. CDR1 SGHVS and CDR2 FQNEAQ come from the germline V gene. This CDR3 has 13 amino acids. Here the CDR3 reads CASSLQMNTEAFF. CDR3 DNA: TGTGCCAGCAGCCTCCAAATGAACACTGAAGCTTTCTTT.

The chain employs TRBV7-9 and TRBJ1-6; no clear D gene. With 3 bases removed from V and 9 bases from J, the gap between germline ends came to 3 bases. In germline, CDR1 is SEHNR, CDR2 FQNEAQ (reference sequence). CDR3 length: 11 amino acids. This CDR3 reads CASSLGSPLHF. The CDR3 DNA follows: TGTGCCAGCAGCTTGGGTTCACCCCTCCACTTT.

The chain employs TRBV28 and TRBJ1-6; D is undetermined. V lost 6 bases and J lost 3, with 6 bases in between. This CDR3 spans 13 amino acids. Looked up from germline, CDR1 is MDHEN and CDR2 is SYDVKM. The CDR3 sequence is CASRADYNSPLHF. For the CDR3, the DNA is TGTGCCAGCAGGGCAGACTATAATTCACCCCTCCACTTT.

A single count supports this clone. The V call is TRBV5-1, the J call TRBJ2-1, with 8 bases aligning to TRBD2. CDR1 and CDR2 (germline): SGHRS, YFSETQ. The CDR3 spans 15 residues. V gave up 0 bases and J gave up 5 bases; unmatched junction bases: 4. Here the CDR3 reads CASSLEAGAHNEQFF. CDR3 coding DNA: TGCGCCAGCAGCTTGGAAGCGGGGGCACACAATGAGCAGTTCTTC.

This clone was seen only once. The chain employs TRBV4-1 and TRBJ1-2, with D tentatively TRBD1 (6 bases). V was trimmed by 4 bases and J by 6 bases, leaving 21 bases between them. The CDR3 totals 16 residues. In germline, CDR1 is MGHRA, CDR2 YSYEKL. CDR3 coding DNA: TGCGCCAGCAGCCCGCGTTTCCTACAGGGTTTGGATGGCTACACCTTC. This codes for CASSPRFLQGLDGYTF.

The chain links TRBV9 to TRBJ1-2; 8 nucleotides agree with TRBD1. With 4 bases clipped from V and 3 bases from J, the junction kept 8 bases outside the gene matches. From germline, CDR1 is SGDLS and CDR2 YYNGEE. The CDR3 is 15 amino acids. The CDR3 bases are TGTGCCAGCAGCATTACAGGGGGAGGGGACTATGGCTACACCTTC. It specifies CASSITGGGDYGYTF.

This chain connects TRBV14 to TRBJ1-5; D unresolved. This CDR3 contains 13 residues. V lost 0 bases and J 4 bases, leaving 4 bases between the germline ends. Germline V gives CDR1 SGHDN, CDR2 FVKESK. This chain's CDR3 is CASSQDRNQPQHF. The CDR3 region has the DNA TGTGCCAGCAGCCAAGATCGGAATCAGCCCCAGCATTTT. Full variable domain (missing parts from reference TRBV14 and TRBJ1-5): EAGVTQFPSHSVIEKGQTVTLRCDPISGHDNLYWYRRVMGKEIKFLLHFVKESKQDESGMPNNRFLAERTGGTYSTLKVQPAELEDSGVYFCASSQDRNQPQHFGDGTRLSIL.

The rearrangement uses TRBV12-5 and TRBJ2-5, with unresolved D. The CDR3 loop spans 15 amino acids. The germline V and J ends were trimmed by 1 base and 4 bases, with 13 bases remaining between them. Germline CDR1 and CDR2: LGHNT and FRNRAP. The CDR3 is CASGLAQSNRETQYF. CDR3 in DNA: TGTGCTAGTGGTTTGGCACAATCTAATCGAGAGACCCAGTACTTC.